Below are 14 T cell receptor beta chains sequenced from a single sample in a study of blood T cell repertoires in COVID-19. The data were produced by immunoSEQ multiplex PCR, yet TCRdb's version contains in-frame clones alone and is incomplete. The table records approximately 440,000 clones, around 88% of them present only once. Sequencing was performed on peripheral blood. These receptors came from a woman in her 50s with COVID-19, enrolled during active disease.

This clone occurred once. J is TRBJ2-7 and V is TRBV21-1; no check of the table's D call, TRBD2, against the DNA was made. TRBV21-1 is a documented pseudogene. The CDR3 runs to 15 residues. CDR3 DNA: TGTGCCAGCAGCCTTACGAAGACGGTCCTCGGGAAGCAGTACTTC. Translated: CASSLTKTVLGKQYF.

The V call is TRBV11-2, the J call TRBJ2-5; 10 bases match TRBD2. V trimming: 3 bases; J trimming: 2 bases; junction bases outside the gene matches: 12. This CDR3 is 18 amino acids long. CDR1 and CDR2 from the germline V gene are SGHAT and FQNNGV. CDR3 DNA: TGTGCCAGCAGCTTCGGGGGGCTAGCGGGGGTGATACAAGAGACCCAGTACTTC. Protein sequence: CASSFGGLAGVIQETQYF.

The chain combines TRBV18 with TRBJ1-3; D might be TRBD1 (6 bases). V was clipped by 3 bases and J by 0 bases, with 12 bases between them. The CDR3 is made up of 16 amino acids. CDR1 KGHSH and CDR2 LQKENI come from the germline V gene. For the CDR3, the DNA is TGTGCCAGCTCACCCAACAGGGAACCCTCTGGAAACACCATATATTTT. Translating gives CASSPNREPSGNTIYF.

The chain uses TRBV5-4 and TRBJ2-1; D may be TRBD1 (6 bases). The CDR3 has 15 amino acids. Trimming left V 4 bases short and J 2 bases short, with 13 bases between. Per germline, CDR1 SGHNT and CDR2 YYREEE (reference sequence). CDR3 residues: CASSQGQQAYNEQFF. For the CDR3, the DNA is TGTGCCAGCAGCCAGGGACAACAAGCCTACAATGAGCAGTTCTTC.

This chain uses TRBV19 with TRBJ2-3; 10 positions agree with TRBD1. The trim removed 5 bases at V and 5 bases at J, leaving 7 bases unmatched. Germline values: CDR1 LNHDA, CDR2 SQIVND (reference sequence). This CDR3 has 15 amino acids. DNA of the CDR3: TGTGCCAGTAGTGAGACAGGGGGCCTTGGAGATACGCAGTATTTT. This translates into CASSETGGLGDTQYF.

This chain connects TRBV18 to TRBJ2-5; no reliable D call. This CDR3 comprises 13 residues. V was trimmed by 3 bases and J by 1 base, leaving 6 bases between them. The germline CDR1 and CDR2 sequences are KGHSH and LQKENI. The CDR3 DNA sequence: TGTGCCAGCTCACCGACACTCCAAGAGACCCAGTACTTC. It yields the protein CASSPTLQETQYF.

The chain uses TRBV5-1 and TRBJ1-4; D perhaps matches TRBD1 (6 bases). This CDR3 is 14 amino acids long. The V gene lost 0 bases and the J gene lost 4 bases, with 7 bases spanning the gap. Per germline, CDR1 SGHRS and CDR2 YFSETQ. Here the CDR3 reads CASSLEGGNEKLFF. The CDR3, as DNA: TGCGCCAGCAGCTTGGAAGGGGGTAATGAAAAACTGTTTTTT.

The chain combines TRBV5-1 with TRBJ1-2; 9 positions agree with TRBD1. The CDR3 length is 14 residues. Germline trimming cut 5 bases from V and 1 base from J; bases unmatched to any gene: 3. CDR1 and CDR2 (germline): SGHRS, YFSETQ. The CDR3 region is CASRLTGGNYGYTF. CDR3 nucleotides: TGCGCCAGCAGATTGACAGGGGGTAACTATGGCTACACCTTC.

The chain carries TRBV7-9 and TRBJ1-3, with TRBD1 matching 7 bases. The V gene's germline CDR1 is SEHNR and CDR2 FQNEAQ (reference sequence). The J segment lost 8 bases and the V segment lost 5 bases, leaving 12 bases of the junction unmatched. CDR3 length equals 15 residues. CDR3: CASSQGVPKLDTIYF. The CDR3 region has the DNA TGTGCCAGCAGCCAGGGGGTGCCGAAGTTGGACACCATATATTTT. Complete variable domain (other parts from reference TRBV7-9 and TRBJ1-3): DTGVSQNPRHKITKRGQNVTFRCDPISEHNRLYWYRQTLGQGPEFLTYFQNEAQLEKSRLLSDRFSAERPKGSFSTLEIQRTEQGDSAMYLCASSQGVPKLDTIYFGEGSWLTVV.

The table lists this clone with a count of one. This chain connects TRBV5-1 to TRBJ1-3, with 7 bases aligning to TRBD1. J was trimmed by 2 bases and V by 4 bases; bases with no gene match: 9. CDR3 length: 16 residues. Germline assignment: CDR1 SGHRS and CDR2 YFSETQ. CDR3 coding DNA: TGCGCCAGCAGCGCGACCACAGGGGAGACTGGAAACACCATATATTTT. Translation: CASSATTGETGNTIYF.

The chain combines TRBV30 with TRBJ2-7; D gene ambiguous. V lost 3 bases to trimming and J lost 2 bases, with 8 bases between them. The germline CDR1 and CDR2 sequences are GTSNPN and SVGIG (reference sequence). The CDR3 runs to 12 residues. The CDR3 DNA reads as TGTGCCTGGAGGCTAGGTCCCTACGAGCAGTACTTC. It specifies CAWRLGPYEQYF.

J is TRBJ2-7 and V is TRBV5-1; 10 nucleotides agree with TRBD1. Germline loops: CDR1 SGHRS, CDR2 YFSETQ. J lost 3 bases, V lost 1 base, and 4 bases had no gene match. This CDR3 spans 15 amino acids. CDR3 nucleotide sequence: TGCGCCAGCAGCTTGCGGGACAGGGGAAACTACGAGCAGTACTTC. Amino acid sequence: CASSLRDRGNYEQYF.

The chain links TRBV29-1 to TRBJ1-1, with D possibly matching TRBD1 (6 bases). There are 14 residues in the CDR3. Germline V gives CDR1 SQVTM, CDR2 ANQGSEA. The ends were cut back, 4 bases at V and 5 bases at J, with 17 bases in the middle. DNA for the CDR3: TGCAGCGTTGGTAACAGGGACGGCTGGACTGAAGCTTTCTTT. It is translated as CSVGNRDGWTEAFF. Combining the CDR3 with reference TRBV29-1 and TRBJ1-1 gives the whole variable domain SAVISQKPSRDICQRGTSLTIQCQVDSQVTMMFWYRQQPGQSLTLIATANQGSEATYESGFVIDKFPISRPNLTFSTLTVSNMSPEDSSIYLCSVGNRDGWTEAFFGQGTRLTVV.

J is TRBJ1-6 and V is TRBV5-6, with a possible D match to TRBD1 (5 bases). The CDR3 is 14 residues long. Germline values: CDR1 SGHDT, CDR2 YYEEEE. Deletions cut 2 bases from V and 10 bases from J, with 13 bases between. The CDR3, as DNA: TGTGCCAGCAGCTTCGCGGGGGTCGGCTCACCCCTCCACTTT. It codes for CASSFAGVGSPLHF.